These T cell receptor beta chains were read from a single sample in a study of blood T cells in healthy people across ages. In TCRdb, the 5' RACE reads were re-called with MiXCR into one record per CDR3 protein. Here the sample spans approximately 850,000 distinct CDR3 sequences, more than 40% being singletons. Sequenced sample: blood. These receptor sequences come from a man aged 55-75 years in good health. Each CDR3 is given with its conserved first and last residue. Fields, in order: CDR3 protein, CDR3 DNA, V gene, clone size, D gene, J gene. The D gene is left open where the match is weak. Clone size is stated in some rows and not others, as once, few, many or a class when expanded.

cdr3_aa: CASSEAEGAGNQPQHF
cdr3_nt: TGTGCCAGCAGTGAAGCCGAAGGGGCAGGCAATCAGCCCCAGCATTTT
v_call: TRBV6-1
clone_size: NA
d_call: NA
j_call: TRBJ1-5

cdr3_aa: CASSPHRSGNTEAFF
cdr3_nt: TGTGCCAGCAGTCCTCATCGGTCGGGGAACACTGAAGCTTTCTTT
v_call: TRBV6-5
clone_size: few
d_call: NA
j_call: TRBJ1-1

cdr3_aa: CSARGADSYEQYF
cdr3_nt: TGCAGTGCTAGAGGGGCTGATTCCTACGAGCAGTACTTC
v_call: TRBV20-1
clone_size: few
d_call: NA
j_call: TRBJ2-7

cdr3_aa: CASDQGQGNQPQHF
cdr3_nt: TGTGCCAGCGACCAGGGACAGGGCAATCAGCCCCAGCATTTT
v_call: TRBV18
clone_size: many
d_call: TRBD1
j_call: TRBJ1-5

cdr3_aa: CASSQDPRYSYEQYF
cdr3_nt: TGTGCCAGCAGCCAAGATCCGAGATACTCCTACGAGCAGTACTTC
v_call: TRBV3-1
clone_size: NA
d_call: NA
j_call: TRBJ2-7

cdr3_aa: CASTPSGGSYNEQFF
cdr3_nt: TGTGCCAGCACCCCCTCGGGAGGCTCCTACAATGAGCAGTTCTTC
v_call: TRBV5-4
clone_size: NA
d_call: TRBD2
j_call: TRBJ2-1

cdr3_aa: CSVRLSNEKLFF
cdr3_nt: TGCAGCGTACGGCTATCTAATGAAAAACTGTTTTTT
v_call: TRBV29-1
clone_size: NA
d_call: NA
j_call: TRBJ1-4

cdr3_aa: CASTEGGTQRVYGYTF
cdr3_nt: TGTGCCAGCACCGAGGGGGGGACCCAAAGGGTATATGGCTACACCTTC
v_call: TRBV6-1
clone_size: NA
d_call: NA
j_call: TRBJ1-2

cdr3_aa: CASSLTGTGFFNEQFF
cdr3_nt: TGCGCCAGCAGTCTTACGGGGACAGGGTTTTTCAATGAGCAGTTCTTC
v_call: TRBV4-3
clone_size: NA
d_call: TRBD1
j_call: TRBJ2-1

cdr3_aa: CASSLSLAGGRQIAQYF
cdr3_nt: TGTGCCAGCAGCCTATCACTAGCGGGGGGGCGCCAGATTGCCCAGTACTTC
v_call: TRBV12-3/TRBV12-4
clone_size: NA
d_call: TRBD2
j_call: TRBJ2-5

cdr3_aa: CASSGGQGFGEQYF
cdr3_nt: TGCGCCAGCAGCGGGGGACAGGGGTTCGGCGAGCAGTACTTC
v_call: TRBV5-1
clone_size: NA
d_call: TRBD1
j_call: TRBJ2-7

cdr3_aa: CASSLVGGYTEAFF
cdr3_nt: TGCGCCAGCAGCTTGGTAGGGGGCTACACTGAAGCTTTCTTT
v_call: TRBV5-1
clone_size: few
d_call: TRBD1
j_call: TRBJ1-1

cdr3_aa: CASSFDLAGGREQYF
cdr3_nt: TGTGCCAGCAGCTTCGACCTAGCGGGGGGTCGCGAGCAGTACTTC
v_call: TRBV7-2
clone_size: NA
d_call: TRBD2
j_call: TRBJ2-7

cdr3_aa: CASSYGGTEAFF
cdr3_nt: TGTGCCAGCAGTTATGGGGGCACTGAAGCTTTCTTT
v_call: TRBV6-2/TRBV6-3
clone_size: few
d_call: NA
j_call: TRBJ1-1

cdr3_aa: CASSSGDRDPDTQYF
cdr3_nt: TGTGCCAGCAGTTCTGGGGACAGGGACCCAGATACGCAGTATTTT
v_call: TRBV21-1
clone_size: NA
d_call: NA
j_call: TRBJ2-3

cdr3_aa: CSALRSYEQYF
cdr3_nt: TGCAGTGCCCTCCGATCCTACGAGCAGTACTTC
v_call: TRBV20-1
clone_size: NA
d_call: NA
j_call: TRBJ2-7

cdr3_aa: CASNLPKCPHRVPPNEQYF
cdr3_nt: TGTGCCAGCAACCTCCCGAAATGCCCTCACAGGGTACCTCCTAACGAGCAGTACTTC
v_call: TRBV21-1
clone_size: NA
d_call: NA
j_call: TRBJ2-7

cdr3_aa: CASSTDLYGYTF
cdr3_nt: TGTGCCAGCAGCACGGACCTCTATGGCTACACCTTC
v_call: TRBV12-3/TRBV12-4
clone_size: NA
d_call: NA
j_call: TRBJ1-2

cdr3_aa: CASSPATGEYEQYF
cdr3_nt: TGTGCCAGCTCACCCGCGACAGGGGAATACGAGCAGTACTTC
v_call: TRBV18
clone_size: few
d_call: TRBD1
j_call: TRBJ2-7

cdr3_aa: CASSRGTGHSDEQYF
cdr3_nt: TGCGCCAGCAGCCGAGGGACAGGTCATTCGGACGAGCAGTACTTC
v_call: TRBV5-1
clone_size: NA
d_call: TRBD1
j_call: TRBJ2-7

cdr3_aa: CSARDFRTSGANYEQYF
cdr3_nt: TGCAGTGCTAGAGATTTCCGGACTAGCGGGGCAAACTACGAGCAGTACTTC
v_call: TRBV20-1
clone_size: few
d_call: TRBD2
j_call: TRBJ2-7

cdr3_aa: CASSLGTTHYSADTQYF
cdr3_nt: TGTGCCAGCAGCTTGGGGACTACCCACTATTCCGCAGATACGCAGTATTTT
v_call: TRBV9
clone_size: NA
d_call: TRBD2
j_call: TRBJ2-3

cdr3_aa: CASQPRSGTDTQYF
cdr3_nt: TGTGCCAGCCAGCCCCGGTCAGGAACAGATACGCAGTATTTT
v_call: TRBV12-3/TRBV12-4
clone_size: NA
d_call: NA
j_call: TRBJ2-3

cdr3_aa: CSARFGQGAVGYTF
cdr3_nt: TGCAGTGCTAGATTCGGACAGGGGGCGGTTGGCTACACCTTC
v_call: TRBV20-1
clone_size: few
d_call: TRBD1
j_call: TRBJ1-2

cdr3_aa: CAISGLRDSRSSYEQYF
cdr3_nt: TGTGCCATCAGTGGATTGAGGGACAGTAGGAGCTCCTACGAGCAGTACTTC
v_call: TRBV10-3
clone_size: few
d_call: TRBD1
j_call: TRBJ2-7

cdr3_aa: CASSGTGKNSPLHF
cdr3_nt: TGTGCCAGCAGTGGGACAGGGAAAAATTCACCCCTCCACTTT
v_call: TRBV2
clone_size: NA
d_call: TRBD1
j_call: TRBJ1-6

cdr3_aa: CASSSGQFSYNEQFF
cdr3_nt: TGTGCCAGCAGTTCGGGACAGTTCTCCTACAATGAGCAGTTCTTC
v_call: TRBV12-3/TRBV12-4
clone_size: many
d_call: TRBD1
j_call: TRBJ2-1

cdr3_aa: CSARRYEQYF
cdr3_nt: TGCAGTGCTAGAAGGTACGAGCAGTACTTC
v_call: TRBV20-1
clone_size: NA
d_call: NA
j_call: TRBJ2-7

cdr3_aa: CASSPGVPGVQYF
cdr3_nt: TGTGCCAGCAGCCCAGGGGTTCCGGGGGTGCAGTATTTT
v_call: TRBV7-2
clone_size: NA
d_call: NA
j_call: TRBJ2-3

cdr3_aa: CSAHGLAEGNEQFF
cdr3_nt: TGCAGTGCTCACGGACTAGCGGAGGGGAATGAGCAGTTCTTC
v_call: TRBV20-1
clone_size: few
d_call: TRBD2
j_call: TRBJ2-1

cdr3_aa: CASRGPAQGRDEQYF
cdr3_nt: TGTGCCAGCAGGGGTCCGGCTCAAGGCAGGGACGAGCAGTACTTC
v_call: TRBV27
clone_size: NA
d_call: NA
j_call: TRBJ2-7

cdr3_aa: CASSLPGGRGTQYF
cdr3_nt: TGTGCCAGCAGTCTTCCCGGGGGCCGCGGGACCCAGTACTTC
v_call: TRBV28
clone_size: many
d_call: NA
j_call: TRBJ2-5

cdr3_aa: CASTFWVDSSTDTQYF
cdr3_nt: TGTGCCAGCACCTTTTGGGTTGACAGTAGCACAGATACGCAGTATTTT
v_call: TRBV12-3/TRBV12-4
clone_size: NA
d_call: NA
j_call: TRBJ2-3

cdr3_aa: CSARRGGWDEQFF
cdr3_nt: TGCAGTGCTAGGAGGGGGGGCTGGGATGAGCAGTTCTTC
v_call: TRBV20-1
clone_size: NA
d_call: NA
j_call: TRBJ2-1

cdr3_aa: CAALSGEGTGELFF
cdr3_nt: TGTGCCGCCCTGAGTGGGGAAGGGACCGGGGAGCTGTTTTTT
v_call: TRBV7-7
clone_size: NA
d_call: NA
j_call: TRBJ2-2

cdr3_aa: CSGGGNYGYTF
cdr3_nt: TGCAGCGGGGGAGGGAACTATGGCTACACCTTC
v_call: TRBV29-1
clone_size: many
d_call: NA
j_call: TRBJ1-2

cdr3_aa: CASIDTGTGFKYF
cdr3_nt: TGTGCCAGCATCGATACGGGGACAGGGTTTAAGTACTTC
v_call: TRBV28
clone_size: few
d_call: TRBD1
j_call: TRBJ2-7

cdr3_aa: CASSSLSGSYNEQFF
cdr3_nt: TGTGCCAGCAGTTCCCTTAGCGGCTCCTACAATGAGCAGTTCTTC
v_call: TRBV27
clone_size: few
d_call: NA
j_call: TRBJ2-1

cdr3_aa: CASSFGQGFGQETQYF
cdr3_nt: TGTGCCAGCAGTTTCGGACAGGGGTTTGGCCAAGAGACCCAGTACTTC
v_call: TRBV27
clone_size: NA
d_call: TRBD1
j_call: TRBJ2-5

cdr3_aa: CASSLDARSDEQYF
cdr3_nt: TGTGCCAGCAGCTTGGACGCTAGGTCCGACGAGCAGTACTTC
v_call: TRBV7-6
clone_size: NA
d_call: NA
j_call: TRBJ2-7

cdr3_aa: CASSYTGGTGELFF
cdr3_nt: TGTGCCAGCAGTTACACCGGGGGAACCGGGGAGCTGTTTTTT
v_call: TRBV6-6
clone_size: NA
d_call: NA
j_call: TRBJ2-2

cdr3_aa: CATSRAGTTNYGYTF
cdr3_nt: TGTGCCACCAGCAGAGCCGGGACAACTAACTATGGCTACACCTTC
v_call: TRBV15
clone_size: few
d_call: NA
j_call: TRBJ1-2

cdr3_aa: CASTSGGPVSGNTIYF
cdr3_nt: TGTGCCAGCACATCAGGGGGCCCAGTCTCTGGAAACACCATATATTTT
v_call: TRBV6-5
clone_size: NA
d_call: TRBD1
j_call: TRBJ1-3

cdr3_aa: CASSLDIKETQYF
cdr3_nt: TGTGCCAGCAGCTTAGACATCAAAGAGACCCAGTACTTC
v_call: TRBV7-3
clone_size: NA
d_call: NA
j_call: TRBJ2-5

cdr3_aa: CASAFRGVADTQYF
cdr3_nt: TGTGCCAGCGCTTTTAGGGGGGTTGCAGATACGCAGTATTTT
v_call: TRBV7-2
clone_size: few
d_call: NA
j_call: TRBJ2-3

cdr3_aa: CSVGYYNEQFF
cdr3_nt: TGCAGCGTTGGGTATTACAATGAGCAGTTCTTC
v_call: TRBV29-1
clone_size: many
d_call: NA
j_call: TRBJ2-1

cdr3_aa: CASSVQGGDEQFF
cdr3_nt: TGTGCCAGCTCCGTACAGGGTGGTGATGAGCAGTTCTTC
v_call: TRBV28
clone_size: NA
d_call: NA
j_call: TRBJ2-1

cdr3_aa: CASSPTLETQYF
cdr3_nt: TGTGCCAGCAGCCCTACGCTAGAGACCCAGTACTTC
v_call: TRBV7-6
clone_size: NA
d_call: NA
j_call: TRBJ2-5

cdr3_aa: CASSQEGLGGPYGYTF
cdr3_nt: TGTGCCAGCAGCCAAGAGGGTCTGGGAGGGCCCTATGGCTACACCTTC
v_call: TRBV3-1
clone_size: few
d_call: NA
j_call: TRBJ1-2